The clone carrying this T cell receptor beta chain was counted only a few times. These data come from a study of blood T cells in healthy people across ages. Primers used in a second PCR of about 6 to 11 cycles were a sample-barcoded 5' primer and a J-beta primer mix. Each CDR3 protein gets one entry after TCRdb re-called the 5' RACE reads with MiXCR. The table has about 1.8 million distinct CDR3 sequences, around 48% seen once. The CDR3 extends over 17 amino acids. The germline V gene encodes CDR1 MDHEN and CDR2 SYDVKM. The V and J genes are TRBV28 and TRBJ2-4, with TRBD2 identical over 9 bases. The J call is doubtful: the DNA matches TRBJ2-5 better. Sequencing input: blood. The sequence was collected from a middle-aged woman in good health. CDR3 DNA: TGTGCCAGCAGCCAGCCCGCATTAGCGGGGGTGGGGGAGACCCAGTACTTC. Translated: CASSQPALAGVGETQYF.